What follows is one TCR beta chain and its context. This clonotype turned up a few times. No antigen is known for it. Per-base qualities were not stored, and no clone one base away is much larger. The data originate from a study of blood T cells in healthy people across ages (dated by TCRdb to 2013 to 2016). As for the study more broadly: In model experiments, template switching captured roughly one uniquely barcoded TCR beta cDNA molecule for every two T cells. To avoid experimental bias, donors of different ages were spread randomly across the sequencing lanes. Using the same blood draw, the study looked at two additional independent replicas of 1 million unique cDNA reads for two donors, one aged 18 to 29 and the other aged 80 or older. Age-related changes in TCR beta repertoire diversity were measured in the study by deep sequencing normalized with unique cDNA molecular identifiers. Donors were grouped into four age groups: young (average about 15 years), middle-aged (over 35), aged (about 60) and long-lived (around 80).

The germline V gene specifies SGHTA as CDR1 and FQGNSA as CDR2. Measured from the cysteine to the phenylalanine, the CDR3 is 17 residues long. CDR3 DNA is the only sequence kept; it has 51 bases, read in frame from the first base. Trimming takes 1 base from V and 2 bases from J, and the germline ends sit 16 bases apart. Here is what the overall study found, with its caveats: Total diversity estimates from one million sequenced T cells were considered lower bounds and underestimates. The long-lived group showed more naive CD4+ T cells, fewer expanded clones and increased TCR diversity than the aged group, suggesting age selection. The percentage of naive T cells measured by flow cytometry correlated strongly with observed TCR beta diversity. Donor CMV infection status was unknown, potentially confounding age-related changes in expanded clonotypes. Bulk unsorted PBMC profiling prevented conclusive comparison of naive and antigen-experienced compartments. As age increased, observed TCR beta diversity per million T cells dropped in a roughly linear way, and a significant reduction was already evident by age approximately 40.

The roughly 39 donors, aged roughly 6 to 100 years, were systemically healthy Caucasian individuals from Russia. Each donor gave 8 to 10 milliliters of peripheral blood, collected into EDTA-treated Vacutainer tubes. PBMCs were isolated by Ficoll-Paque density-gradient centrifugation, with at least 6.5 million obtained per sample. Trizol reagent was used to extract total RNA from PBMCs, with at least 6 micrograms per sample. For every donor, flow cytometry on a PBMC aliquot measured the percentage of naive CD45RAhigh/CD27high T cells. Library preparation used 5' RACE. Instrument used: Illumina HiSeq 2500. A second PCR of about 7 to 12 cycles was run with a J-beta primer mix and a sample-barcoded 5' primer. A unique molecular identifier was introduced onto each TCR beta cDNA molecule by a template-switch 5' adaptor carrying 12 random nucleotides. Each sample yielded at least 2.5 million CDR3-containing paired-end reads. The Mint cDNA synthesis kit, primed by a TRBC-specific oligonucleotide, was used to synthesize first-strand cDNA from all RNA. Following uracil-DNA glycosylase treatment, all cDNA underwent a first 18-cycle PCR with the universal primers M1SS and BC2_uni_R. The original methods were these. Normalization of each sample was performed by random selection of 1 million high-quality reads, each carrying a distinct molecular identifier. Reads with shared molecular identifiers were discarded instead of being binned into consensus sequences. MiTCR, with a Q25 quality threshold and the strictest error-elimination algorithm, was used for CDR3 identification, clonotype clustering and error correction. A nonparametric unseen species model using Euler transformation provided a lower-bound estimate of total TCR beta diversity. TCRdb trimmed the raw reads at Q25, called clones with MiXCR and kept productive beta chains. Rows are combined by CDR3 protein, so each entry shows the most common genes and DNA. The authors' filters were not applied to this entry. This sample gives about 730,000 distinct CDR3 sequences in total; roughly 43% of them show up just once. The leading ten clones occupy around a fifth of the sample.

This TCR came from a woman in her sixties or seventies in good health. This sequence uses TRBV7-2 and TRBJ2-3, with no confident D gene call. The sample comprised blood. The bases are TGTGCCAGCAGCTTAGGCACGCCGGAAGAATTCACAGATACGCAGTATTTT. It is translated as CASSLGTPEEFTDTQYF.